Below are 15 T cell receptor beta chains sequenced from a single sample in a study of shared clonotypes between healthy human individuals. Generated by immunoSEQ multiplex PCR, the TCRdb table keeps only in-frame clones and is missing some. The sample shows almost 750,000 clones, 72% of them seen only once. The specimen sequenced was memory CD4+ T cells sorted from blood. Described subset: CD45RA-negative fraction. Source of these receptors: a woman aged 30 to 39 in good health.

This clone was found a few times. The V and J genes are TRBV5-5 and TRBJ2-5; D not certain. Germline V lookup: CDR1 SGHKS, CDR2 YYEKEE (reference sequence). The ends were cut back, 3 bases at V and 5 bases at J, with 14 bases in the middle. The length of the CDR3 is 14 residues. The CDR3 loop reads CASSSLRRVETQYF. The CDR3 nucleotides read TGTGCCAGCAGCTCTTTGAGGCGAGTGGAGACCCAGTACTTC.

The V and J genes are TRBV21-1 and TRBJ2-1; the table's D gene call, TRBD1, was not cross checked with the DNA. TRBV21-1 is tagged as a pseudogene. This CDR3 spans 15 amino acids. CDR3 sequence (DNA): TGTGCCAGCAGCAAACCTCAGGACAGAAACAATGAGCAGTTCTTC. This encodes CASSKPQDRNNEQFF.

The chain employs TRBV6-5 and TRBJ2-7; 7 bases match TRBD2. Germline V gene lookup returns CDR1 MNHEY and CDR2 SVGAGI. This CDR3 region has 14 residues. The V segment lost 5 bases and the J segment 2 bases; nucleotides outside the gene matches: 6. The CDR3 region has the DNA TGTGCCAGCAGTAATCGGGGGGATACCTACGAGCAGTACTTC. Its translation is CASSNRGDTYEQYF.

This clone has just a few counts. The V and J genes are TRBV27 and TRBJ2-3; a weak D match, TRBD2 (6 bases). Trimming left V 3 bases short and J 3 bases short, with 13 bases between. The germline V gene has CDR1 MNHEY and CDR2 SMNVEV (reference sequence). This CDR3 has 15 residues. As DNA, the CDR3 is TGTGCCAGCAGTTTCATTGTGGCGGGAACAGATACGCAGTATTTT. Translation gives CASSFIVAGTDTQYF.

This clone was seen once. The gene calls are TRBV7-9 and TRBJ2-1; no definite D call. Germline V gene lookup returns CDR1 SEHNR and CDR2 FQNEAQ (reference sequence). V was clipped by 5 bases and J by 7 bases, with 12 bases between them. The CDR3 is made up of 13 amino acids. DNA for the CDR3: TGTGCCAGCAGCAGGAGTTTCGAGAATGAGCAGTTCTTC. It codes for CASSRSFENEQFF.

This clone was seen a handful of times. This chain uses TRBV19 with TRBJ1-1; D is perhaps TRBD1 (6 bases). The V and J ends lost 4 bases and 5 bases respectively, with 20 bases between them. The CDR3 is 16 amino acids. The germline gives CDR1 LNHDA, CDR2 SQIVND (reference sequence). CDR3 DNA: TGTGCCAGTAGTAAGGATTTGGGGGCAGGGGTGACTGAAGCTTTCTTT. Translating it yields CASSKDLGAGVTEAFF.

The V call is TRBV19, the J call TRBJ2-1, with 7 nucleotides matching TRBD2. This CDR3 region has 18 residues. The J segment lost 6 bases and the V segment lost 3 bases, leaving 17 bases of the junction unmatched. CDR1 LNHDA and CDR2 SQIVND come from the germline V gene (reference sequence). The CDR3 DNA reads as TGTGCCAGTAGTATGGAGGGACTATCCGGATTATCCCTCAATGAGCAGTTCTTC. Its translation: CASSMEGLSGLSLNEQFF.

The rearrangement uses TRBV18 and TRBJ1-1, with 9 bases identical to TRBD1. Germline V CDR1 and CDR2: KGHSH, LQKENI. The V and J ends lost 3 bases and 5 bases, in that order; junction bases with no gene match: 7. The CDR3 is 15 amino acids. For the CDR3, the DNA is TGTGCCAGCTCACCTGCCGGGACAGGGCGGACTGAAGCTTTCTTT. Translation gives CASSPAGTGRTEAFF.

This clone was seen a few times. The gene calls are TRBV14 and TRBJ2-1; D may correspond to TRBD1 or TRBD2 (5 bases each). V lost 3 bases and J 5 bases, leaving 11 bases between the germline ends. CDR1 SGHDN and CDR2 FVKESK come from the germline V gene. CDR3 length equals 14 residues. CDR3: CASSQVGTHNEQFF. CDR3 nucleotide sequence: TGTGCCAGCAGCCAGGTCGGGACCCACAATGAGCAGTTCTTC. The entire variable domain, with the rest obtained from reference TRBV14 and TRBJ2-1, is as follows: EAGVTQFPSHSVIEKGQTVTLRCDPISGHDNLYWYRRVMGKEIKFLLHFVKESKQDESGMPNNRFLAERTGGTYSTLKVQPAELEDSGVYFCASSQVGTHNEQFFGPGTRLTVL.

The CDR3 DNA reads TGTGCCAGCAGTGGTGGACTGCCCTACTCCTACAATGAGCAGTTCTTC. Translated, it gives CASSGGLPYSYNEQFF. The rearrangement uses TRBV6-1 and TRBJ2-1, with a weak D call TRBD2 (5 bases). CDR1 MNHNS and CDR2 SASEGT come from the germline V gene. V lost 4 bases, J lost 0 bases, and 13 bases lay in between. CDR3 size: 16 residues.

This clone was counted at least ten times. The V call is TRBV29-1, the J call TRBJ2-5; 11 bases are a match to TRBD2. With 7 bases clipped from V and 3 bases from J, the junction kept 7 bases outside the gene matches. This CDR3 region has 14 residues. CDR1 and CDR2 (germline): SQVTM, ANQGSEA. This CDR3 is CSATLAGVKETQYF. The CDR3 nucleotides are TGCAGCGCCACACTAGCGGGAGTCAAAGAGACCCAGTACTTC.

This clone has just one count. The chain is built from TRBV30 and TRBJ2-1; 8 positions agree with TRBD1. CDR3 length: 13 amino acids. The J segment lost 9 bases and the V segment lost 5 bases, leaving 9 bases of the junction unmatched. CDR1 is GTSNPN, CDR2 SVGIG, per germline (reference sequence). The CDR3 DNA reads TGTGCCTGGGGAGGGACAGGAGGGCGTGAGCAGTTCTTC. The encoded protein is CAWGGTGGREQFF.

The table lists this clone with a count of one. CDR3 residues: CASLGRTSSYEQYF. The DNA of the CDR3 is TGTGCCAGTTTAGGCCGAACTAGCTCCTACGAGCAGTACTTC. The chain has TRBV6-6 and TRBJ2-7; a weak D match, TRBD2 (5 bases). This CDR3 has 14 amino acids. The V end lost 9 bases, the J end lost 0 bases, and 15 bases lay between the germline ends. Germline V gene data show CDR1 as MNHNY and CDR2 as SVGAGI (reference sequence).

This chain uses TRBV7-9 with TRBJ1-4; the D is unclear. Trimming took off 5 bases at V and 4 bases at J, with 11 bases between the two ends. CDR1 is SEHNR and CDR2 is FQNEAQ in the germline V gene (reference sequence). CDR3 length: 14 amino acids. As DNA, the CDR3 is TGTGCCAGCAGCCAAGAGAGCCGTAATGAAAAACTGTTTTTT. Translated, it gives CASSQESRNEKLFF.

The chain is built from TRBV10-3 and TRBJ2-7; D is perhaps TRBD1 or TRBD2 (6 bases each). Germline V gene lookup returns CDR1 ENHRY and CDR2 SYGVKD. Between the trimmed V and J ends, which lost 8 bases and 0 bases, there was a span of 17 bases. This CDR3 has 15 amino acids. DNA of the CDR3: TGTGCCATCGGGGACTCGGGACAACCCTCCTACGAGCAGTACTTC. This translates into CAIGDSGQPSYEQYF.